The 26 T cell receptor beta chains below were found in one sample sequenced in a study of control samples from healthy donors and cancer patients. Sequencing used immunoSEQ multiplex PCR; TCRdb keeps in-frame clones, though not all of them. The table shows approximately 90,000 clones, with about 82% occurring only once. Sequenced: blood. These TCRs come from a man aged 25-40 years in good health.

The V gene is TRBV7-9, the J gene TRBJ2-7, with 7 bases fitting TRBD2. This CDR3 is 14 amino acids long. Germline trimming cut 3 bases from V and 0 bases from J; bases unmatched to any gene: 2. Per germline, CDR1 SEHNR and CDR2 FQNEAQ (reference sequence). The CDR3: CASSFGTNSYEQYF. The CDR3 bases are TGTGCCAGCAGCTTCGGGACTAACTCCTACGAGCAGTACTTC.

The V and J genes are TRBV29-1 and TRBJ1-2; D uncertain. Germline V gives CDR1 SQVTM, CDR2 ANQGSEA. The V end was cut by 4 bases, the J end by 0 bases, with 9 bases between. CDR3 length: 13 residues. The CDR3 DNA sequence: TGCAGCGTTGCGCCCAGCCCTAACTATGGCTACACCTTC. As protein: CSVAPSPNYGYTF.

This rearrangement joins TRBV12-3 or TRBV12-4 to TRBJ1-1; D is unclear. Between the trimmed V and J ends, which lost 5 bases and 1 base, there was a span of 5 bases. The CDR3 is 12 amino acids. The DNA for the CDR3 is TGTGCCAGCAGTACAAGGAACACTGAAGCTTTCTTT. Amino acids: CASSTRNTEAFF.

The rearrangement joins TRBV19 to TRBJ1-1, with D maybe TRBD1 (6 bases). Germline CDR1 LNHDA, CDR2 SQIVND (reference sequence). CDR3 length equals 14 residues. The V and J ends lost 4 bases and 3 bases respectively, with 12 bases between them. The CDR3 DNA follows: TGTGCCAGTAGTACACAGGGATGGGACACTGAAGCTTTCTTT. Translated: CASSTQGWDTEAFF.

For the CDR3, the DNA is TGTGCCAGCAGCTTGGGGACAGGGACCACCGGGGAGCTGTTTTTT. Its translation: CASSLGTGTTGELFF. The V and J genes are TRBV5-4 and TRBJ2-2, with 8 bases fitting TRBD1. Trimming at V came to 0 bases and at J to 4 bases, leaving 2 bases not matched to a gene. The V gene's germline CDR1 is SGHNT and CDR2 YYREEE (reference sequence). The CDR3 runs to 15 residues.

CDR3 bases: TGTGCCAGCAGTTTTGCAGGGACAGCCCTATCCTATGGCTACACCTTC. This sequence encodes CASSFAGTALSYGYTF. V gene TRBV28 combines with J gene TRBJ1-2; 7 bases match TRBD1. Trimming removed 3 bases from V and 4 bases from J; junction bases left unmatched: 11. The CDR3 contains 16 residues. The V gene's germline CDR1 is MDHEN and CDR2 SYDVKM.

J is TRBJ1-3 and V is TRBV19; D not certain. The CDR3 contains 16 residues. Germline V lookup: CDR1 LNHDA, CDR2 SQIVND (reference sequence). V lost 2 bases and J 0 bases, leaving 11 bases between the germline ends. The CDR3: CASSISPGPSGNTIYF. The CDR3 coding sequence is TGTGCCAGTAGTATAAGTCCGGGTCCCTCTGGAAACACCATATATTTT.

Here the CDR3 reads CASSLAGQGETQYF. DNA for the CDR3: TGCGCCAGCAGCTTGGCCGGGCAGGGAGAGACCCAGTACTTC. The chain links TRBV5-1 to TRBJ2-5; D is perhaps TRBD1 (5 bases). This CDR3 is built from 14 residues. Trimming shortened V by 0 bases and J by 4 bases, and 10 bases separated the two germline ends. Germline-derived CDR1 and CDR2 are SGHRS and YFSETQ.

V usage is TRBV27 and J usage is TRBJ2-7, with D possibly matching TRBD2 (6 bases). The CDR3 runs to 17 residues. Germline assignment: CDR1 MNHEY and CDR2 SMNVEV (reference sequence). V was cut by 6 bases and J by 5 bases, with 26 bases left in between. In DNA form, the CDR3 reads TGTGCCAGCAGCAAATTATCCTCTCGACTAGATTTTCACGAGCAGTACTTC. Amino acids: CASSKLSSRLDFHEQYF.

The rearrangement links TRBV10-2 to TRBJ2-1; weak D call: TRBD2 (6 bases). The CDR3 extends over 15 amino acids. V was pared by 3 bases and J by 2 bases, with 11 bases between. The germline V gene has CDR1 WSHSY and CDR2 SAAADI. CDR3 amino acids: CASSDGGLAYNEQFF. The DNA for the CDR3 is TGCGCCAGCAGTGACGGGGGACTTGCCTACAATGAGCAGTTCTTC.

This chain connects TRBV4-2 to TRBJ2-2; the D gene is possibly TRBD2 (5 bases). V was cut by 3 bases and J by 1 base, with 15 bases left in between. The length of the CDR3 is 17 residues. Germline loops: CDR1 LGHNA, CDR2 YNFKEQ. The chain's CDR3 is CASSHPLRAGNTGELFF. The CDR3 nucleotides read TGTGCCAGCAGCCACCCCTTGCGGGCGGGGAACACCGGGGAGCTGTTTTTT.

The rearrangement links TRBV10-3 to TRBJ1-2; unclear D gene. Germline loops: CDR1 ENHRY, CDR2 SYGVKD. This CDR3 has 12 amino acids. V was cut by 3 bases and J by 6 bases, with 8 bases left in between. The CDR3 region has the DNA TGTGCCATCAGTGACTTACGGGATGGCTACACCTTC. Translation gives CAISDLRDGYTF.

The V call is TRBV7-9, the J call TRBJ2-3, with 10 bases that match TRBD2. The CDR3 covers 17 residues. Germline V gives CDR1 SEHNR, CDR2 FQNEAQ (reference sequence). Trimming at V came to 1 base and at J to 4 bases, leaving 8 bases not matched to a gene. The CDR3, as DNA: TGTGCCAGCAGCTTAGGAGATCTAGCGGGAGCGGCAGATACGCAGTATTTT. Translating gives CASSLGDLAGAADTQYF. The complete variable domain, with remaining parts taken from reference TRBV7-9 and TRBJ2-3, reads DTGVSQNPRHKITKRGQNVTFRCDPISEHNRLYWYRQTLGQGPEFLTYFQNEAQLEKSRLLSDRFSAERPKGSFSTLEIQRTEQGDSAMYLCASSLGDLAGAADTQYFGPGTRLTVL.

The sample holds many counts of this clone. V usage is TRBV7-9 and J usage is TRBJ1-2, with D unclear. This CDR3 contains 11 residues. Trimming removed 2 bases at V and 10 bases at J, with 8 bases between. Per the germline V gene, CDR1 is SEHNR and CDR2 is FQNEAQ (reference sequence). CDR3: CASSLYPIYTF. The CDR3 DNA reads as TGTGCCAGCAGCTTATACCCCATCTACACCTTC.

The rearrangement uses TRBV2 and TRBJ1-4, with D possibly being TRBD1 (5 bases). The CDR3 loop spans 16 amino acids. CDR1 and CDR2 (germline): SNHLY, FYNNEI. Trimming stripped 7 bases from V and 8 bases from J, with 23 bases between. This chain's CDR3 is CASTSTRSQGGEKLFF. The CDR3 region has the DNA TGTGCCAGCACATCTACCCGTAGTCAGGGAGGGGAAAAACTGTTTTTT. Complete variable domain (other parts from reference TRBV2 and TRBJ1-4): EPEVTQTPSHQVTQMGQEVILRCVPISNHLYFYWYRQILGQKVEFLVSFYNNEISEKSEIFDDQFSVERPDGSNFTLKIRSTKLEDSAMYFCASTSTRSQGGEKLFFGSGTQLSVL.

The chain uses TRBV5-6 and TRBJ2-7, with D possibly TRBD1 on 5 matching bases. CDR1 SGHDT and CDR2 YYEEEE come from the germline V gene. The CDR3 has 15 residues. Trimming left V 0 bases short and J 2 bases short, with 12 bases between. The DNA of the CDR3 is TGTGCCAGCAGCTTGGTAGGCAGGGTCCCCTACGAGCAGTACTTC. Translated, it gives CASSLVGRVPYEQYF.

V is TRBV6-5 and J is TRBJ1-2; maybe TRBD1 (5 bases). With 6 bases removed from V and 5 bases from J, the gap between germline ends came to 16 bases. CDR3 length equals 14 residues. Germline V gene data show CDR1 as MNHEY and CDR2 as SVGAGI. Here the CDR3 DNA reads TGTGCCAGCAGCCCCGGGGAGGGGTTATATGGCTACACCTTC. This codes for CASSPGEGLYGYTF.

This clone turned up a few times. Written as DNA, the CDR3 is TGTGCCAGCAGCTTCATACCTGGGACAGTAGCCTACGAGCAGTACTTC. It translates to CASSFIPGTVAYEQYF. The J gene is TRBJ2-7, the V gene TRBV5-4; 7 bases map to TRBD1. The germline CDR1 and CDR2 sequences are SGHNT and YYREEE (reference sequence). This CDR3 is 16 amino acids long. The V segment lost 2 bases and the J segment 2 bases; nucleotides outside the gene matches: 10.

The chain couples TRBV15 to TRBJ1-3, with 8 bases aligning to TRBD1. The V gene's germline CDR1 is LNHNV and CDR2 YYDKDF (reference sequence). The V gene end was trimmed by 5 bases and the J gene end by 0 bases; junction bases not matched to a gene: 6. CDR3 length: 16 residues. The CDR3 here is CATSHGTGYSGNTIYF. The CDR3 DNA reads as TGTGCCACCAGCCACGGGACAGGCTACTCTGGAAACACCATATATTTT.

The CDR3 nucleotides are TGCGCCAGCAGCTTGTCGGCGGTTGGGAAAGAAAAACTGTTTTTT. It codes for CASSLSAVGKEKLFF. The chain joins TRBV5-1 to TRBJ1-4; no clear D. The CDR3 has 15 residues. Germline assignment: CDR1 SGHRS and CDR2 YFSETQ. Between the trimmed V and J ends, which lost 1 base and 8 bases, there was a span of 15 bases.

The J gene is TRBJ1-2, the V gene TRBV7-2; possibly TRBD1 for D (6 bases). Germline V gene sequence: CDR1 SGHTA, CDR2 FQGNSA. The CDR3 extends over 14 amino acids. V lost 2 bases, J lost 3 bases, and 10 bases lay in between. CDR3 nucleotide sequence: TGTGCCAGCAGCTTAAAAGGGGGGGACTATGGCTACACCTTC. Translating gives CASSLKGGDYGYTF.

This clone was seen once. This chain links TRBV7-9 with TRBJ1-3, with 10 bases aligning to TRBD1. Per germline, CDR1 SEHNR and CDR2 FQNEAQ (reference sequence). This CDR3 spans 18 amino acids. The trim removed 3 bases at V and 2 bases at J, leaving 10 bases unmatched. The CDR3 DNA sequence: TGTGCCAGCAGCTTCGGGACAGGGGCCTCGGGGGCTGGAAACACCATATATTTT. It translates to CASSFGTGASGAGNTIYF.

The chain joins TRBV28 to TRBJ1-3, with TRBD1 as a possible D gene (6 bases). There are 15 residues in the CDR3. Trimming took 7 bases from V and 4 from J, leaving 17 bases between them. In germline, CDR1 is MDHEN, CDR2 SYDVKM. The CDR3 nucleotides are TGTGCCAGCATCACGTGGGGGGCGTCGGGAAACACCATATATTTT. Translating gives CASITWGASGNTIYF.

The rearrangement links TRBV6-5 to TRBJ2-3; D gene ambiguous. The CDR3 consists of 14 residues. V was trimmed by 0 bases and J by 0 bases, leaving 4 bases between them. Germline-derived CDR1 and CDR2 are MNHEY and SVGAGI. Written as DNA, the CDR3 is TGTGCCAGCAGTTACTCGGACAGCACAGATACGCAGTATTTT. Translating gives CASSYSDSTDTQYF.

The chain joins TRBV6-1 to TRBJ1-5; no firm D call. V lost 4 bases, J lost 0 bases, and 16 bases lay in between. This CDR3 is built from 17 residues. The germline gives CDR1 MNHNS, CDR2 SASEGT. The CDR3 nucleotides are TGTGCCAGCAGTGCGGGCCGGTTGTTACCTAGCAATCAGCCCCAGCATTTT. Protein product: CASSAGRLLPSNQPQHF.

The V call is TRBV6-5, the J call TRBJ1-4; the match to TRBD1 covers 9 bases. Germline CDR1 reads MNHEY; CDR2 reads SVGAGI. Trimming cost V 3 bases and J 5 bases; bases outside gene matches: 1. This CDR3 has 14 residues. The CDR3 nucleotides read TGTGCCAGCAGTTATGACAGGGGGAATGAAAAACTGTTTTTT. Protein product: CASSYDRGNEKLFF.